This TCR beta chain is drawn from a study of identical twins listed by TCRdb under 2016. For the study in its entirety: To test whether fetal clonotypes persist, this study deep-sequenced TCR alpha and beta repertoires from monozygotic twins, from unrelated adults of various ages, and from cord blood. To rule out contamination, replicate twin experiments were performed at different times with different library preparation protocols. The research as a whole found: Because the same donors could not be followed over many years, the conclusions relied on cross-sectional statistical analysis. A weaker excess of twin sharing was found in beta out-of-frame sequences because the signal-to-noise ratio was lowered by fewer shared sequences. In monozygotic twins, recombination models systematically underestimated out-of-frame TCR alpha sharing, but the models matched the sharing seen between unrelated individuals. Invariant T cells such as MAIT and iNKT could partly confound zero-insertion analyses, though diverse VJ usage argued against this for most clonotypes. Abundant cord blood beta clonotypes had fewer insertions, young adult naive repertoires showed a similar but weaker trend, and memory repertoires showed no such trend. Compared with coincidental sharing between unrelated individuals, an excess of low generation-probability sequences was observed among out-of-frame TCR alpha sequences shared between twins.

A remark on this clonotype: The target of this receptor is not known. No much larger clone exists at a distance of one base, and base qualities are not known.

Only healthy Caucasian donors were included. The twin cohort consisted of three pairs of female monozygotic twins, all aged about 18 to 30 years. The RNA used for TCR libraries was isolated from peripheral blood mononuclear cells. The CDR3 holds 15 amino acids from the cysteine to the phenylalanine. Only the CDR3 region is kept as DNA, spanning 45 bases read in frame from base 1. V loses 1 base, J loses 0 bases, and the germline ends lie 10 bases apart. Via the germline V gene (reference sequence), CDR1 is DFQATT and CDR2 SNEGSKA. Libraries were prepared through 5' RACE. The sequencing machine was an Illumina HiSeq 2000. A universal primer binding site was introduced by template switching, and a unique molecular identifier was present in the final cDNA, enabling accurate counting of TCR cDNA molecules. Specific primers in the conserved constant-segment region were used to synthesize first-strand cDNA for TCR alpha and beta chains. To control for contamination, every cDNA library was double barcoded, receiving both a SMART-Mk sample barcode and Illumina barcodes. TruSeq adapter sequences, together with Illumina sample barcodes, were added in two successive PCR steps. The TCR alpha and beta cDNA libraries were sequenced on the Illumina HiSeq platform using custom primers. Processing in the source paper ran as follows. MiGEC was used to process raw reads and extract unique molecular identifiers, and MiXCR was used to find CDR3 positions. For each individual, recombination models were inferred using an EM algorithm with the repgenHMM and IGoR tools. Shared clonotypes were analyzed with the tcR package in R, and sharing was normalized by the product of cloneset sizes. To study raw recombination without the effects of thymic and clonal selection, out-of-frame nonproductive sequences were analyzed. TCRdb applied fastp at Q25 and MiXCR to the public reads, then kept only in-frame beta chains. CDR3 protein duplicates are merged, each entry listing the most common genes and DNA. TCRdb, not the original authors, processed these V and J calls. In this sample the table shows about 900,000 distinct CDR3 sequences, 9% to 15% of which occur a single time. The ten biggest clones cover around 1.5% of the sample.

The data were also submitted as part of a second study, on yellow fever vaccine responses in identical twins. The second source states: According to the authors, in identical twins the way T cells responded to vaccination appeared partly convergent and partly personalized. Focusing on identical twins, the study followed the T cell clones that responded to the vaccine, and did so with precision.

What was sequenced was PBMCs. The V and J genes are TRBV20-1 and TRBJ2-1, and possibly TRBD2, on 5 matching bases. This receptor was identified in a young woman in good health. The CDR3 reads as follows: CSARATGSSYNEQFF. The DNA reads TGCAGTGCTAGAGCTACTGGGAGCTCCTACAATGAGCAGTTCTTC.